This TCR beta chain was captured in a study of blood T cell repertoires in COVID-19. Study overall: COVID-19 samples collected from the United States, Italy and Spain covered acute and convalescent phases.

TCRdb's table, derived via immunoSEQ multiplex PCR, lists solely in-frame clones and lacks some. Here the sample spans 200,000 to 300,000 clones, just under 90% being singletons. CDR3 size: 14 residues. The ends were cut back, 0 bases at V and 4 bases at J, with 9 bases in the middle. Germline CDR1 LGHNA, CDR2 YNFKEQ. Sequencing input: peripheral blood. The sequence was collected from a woman in her thirties or forties with acute or convalescent COVID-19. The V and J genes are TRBV4-2 and TRBJ1-2, with D uncertain. Here the CDR3 reads CASSQDLTTYGYTF. CDR3 DNA: TGTGCCAGCAGCCAAGATTTGACAACCTATGGCTACACCTTC.